This paragraph reports one T cell receptor (beta chain). As yet, its antigen is unknown. For each subset, genomic DNA was distributed in equal portions over several immunoSEQ plates. Some clones are missing from TCRdb's copy, which holds only in-frame ones; the method was immunoSEQ multiplex PCR. The table lists around 1,000,000 clones, 60% to 85% of them singletons. Trimming took off 1 base at V and 2 bases at J, with 3 bases between the two ends. Germline V gene data show CDR1 as MNHNS and CDR2 as SASEGT. CDR3 size: 12 residues. This sample is part of a study of shared clonotypes between healthy human individuals. Study-level points and caveats: Generally, naive subsets came out with larger estimated richness than memory subsets.

This chain links TRBV6-1 with TRBJ2-7; no clear D gene. This receptor was identified in a man younger than 30 in good health. Some clones in this sample may be carry-over from other donors' samples. Sequences were obtained from memory CD4+ T cells from PBMCs. Subset given: CD45RA-negative fraction. The CDR3 loop is CASSEGAYEQYF. The CDR3 DNA follows: TGTGCCAGCAGTGAAGGAGCCTACGAGCAGTACTTC.